This T cell receptor beta chain was captured in a study of siplizumab effects on memory and regulatory T cells. A word on this clone: Its specificity is unknown.

The CDR3 covers 13 residues. The germline V gene encodes CDR1 SQVTM and CDR2 ANQGSEA. The junction had 7 bases not matched to a gene; V was cut back by 5 bases and J by 7 bases. Generated by immunoSEQ multiplex PCR, the TCRdb table keeps only in-frame clones and is missing some. The profile shows around 86,000 clones, around 94% of them singletons. Study observations and caveats: Left unconfirmed was the suppressive function of proliferating Tregs from siplizumab cultures. The apparent diversity of naive T cells exceeded that of memory cells, and naive T cells seemed to make a major contribution to the alloresponse. With siplizumab, cumulative frequency of CD4+ memory-derived alloreactive sequences dropped significantly. Mapping to unstimulated subsets was achieved for only a minor fraction of alloreactive clones.

This receptor was obtained from a human donor in good health. The rearrangement links TRBV29-1 to TRBJ1-2; 10 bases are a match to TRBD1. Sequencing was carried out using non-Treg CD4+ T cells sorted from blood. CDR3 DNA: TGCAGCGTTTGGGACAGGGGATTTTCTGGCTACACCTTC. Protein: CSVWDRGFSGYTF.